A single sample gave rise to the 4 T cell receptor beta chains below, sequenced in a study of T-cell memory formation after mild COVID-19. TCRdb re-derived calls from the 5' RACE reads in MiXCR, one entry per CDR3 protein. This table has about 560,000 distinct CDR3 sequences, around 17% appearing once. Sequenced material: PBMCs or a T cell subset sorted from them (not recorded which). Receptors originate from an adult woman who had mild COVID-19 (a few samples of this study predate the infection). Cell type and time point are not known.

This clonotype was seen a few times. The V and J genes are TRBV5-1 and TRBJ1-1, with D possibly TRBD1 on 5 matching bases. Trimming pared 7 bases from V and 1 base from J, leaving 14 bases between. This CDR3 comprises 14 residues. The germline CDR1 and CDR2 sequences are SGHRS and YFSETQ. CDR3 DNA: TGCGCCAGCTTCCCGGGGCAGCAGAACACTGAAGCTTTCTTT. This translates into CASFPGQQNTEAFF.

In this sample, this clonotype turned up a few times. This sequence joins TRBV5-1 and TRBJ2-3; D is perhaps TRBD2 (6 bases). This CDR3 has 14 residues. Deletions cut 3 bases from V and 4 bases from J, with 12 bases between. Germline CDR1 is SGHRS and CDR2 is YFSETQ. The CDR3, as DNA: TGCGCCAGCAGCTCCACACTAGCTCCAGATACGCAGTATTTT. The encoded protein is CASSSTLAPDTQYF.

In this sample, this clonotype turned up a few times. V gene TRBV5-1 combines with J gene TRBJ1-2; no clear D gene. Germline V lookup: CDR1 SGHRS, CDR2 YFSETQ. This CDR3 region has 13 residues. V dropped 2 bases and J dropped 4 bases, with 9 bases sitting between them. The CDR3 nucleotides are TGCGCCAGCAGCTTAAAGGGAAGCTATGGCTACACCTTC. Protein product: CASSLKGSYGYTF.

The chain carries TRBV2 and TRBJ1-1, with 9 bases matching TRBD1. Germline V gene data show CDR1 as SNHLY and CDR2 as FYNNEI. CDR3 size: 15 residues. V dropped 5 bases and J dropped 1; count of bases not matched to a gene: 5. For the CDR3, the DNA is TGTGCCAGCAGTATACCGGGACAGGGGAACACTGAAGCTTTCTTT. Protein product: CASSIPGQGNTEAFF. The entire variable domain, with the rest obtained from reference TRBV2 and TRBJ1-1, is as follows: EPEVTQTPSHQVTQMGQEVILRCVPISNHLYFYWYRQILGQKVEFLVSFYNNEISEKSEIFDDQFSVERPDGSNFTLKIRSTKLEDSAMYFCASSIPGQGNTEAFFGQGTRLTVV.